The clone carrying this T cell receptor beta chain was seen repeatedly, ten times or more. The data derive from a study of T-cell reconstitution after alpha-beta-depleted transplantation in children. Preparation of the TCRbeta library involved a method that used unique molecular identifiers. MiXCR, applied by TCRdb to the PCR reads, yields one record per CDR3 protein. The data hold about 230,000 distinct CDR3 sequences, with more than 10% observed a single time. The CDR3 is 13 residues long. Deletions cut 5 bases from V and 3 bases from J, with 11 bases between. The gene calls are TRBV12-3 or TRBV12-4 and TRBJ2-7, with D perhaps TRBD2 (6 bases). The specimen was PBMCs from the stem cell graft donor, collected from the stem cell graft. The receptor comes from a human donor who donated a stem cell graft to a child with acute lymphoblastic leukemia. This chain's CDR3 is CASSTGLSYEQYF. The DNA for the CDR3 is TGTGCCAGCAGTACGGGACTGAGCTACGAGCAGTACTTC.